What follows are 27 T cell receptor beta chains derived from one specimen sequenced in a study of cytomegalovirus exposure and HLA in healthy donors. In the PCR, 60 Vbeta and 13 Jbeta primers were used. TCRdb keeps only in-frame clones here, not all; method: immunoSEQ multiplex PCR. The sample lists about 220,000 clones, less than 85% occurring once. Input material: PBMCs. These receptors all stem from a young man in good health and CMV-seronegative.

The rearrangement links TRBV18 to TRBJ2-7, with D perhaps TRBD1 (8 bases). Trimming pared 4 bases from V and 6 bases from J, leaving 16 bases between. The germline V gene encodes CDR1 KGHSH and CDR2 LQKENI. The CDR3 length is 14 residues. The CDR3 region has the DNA TGTGCCAGCTCACGCGGGAGTGGGACAGGCGAGCAGTACTTC. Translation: CASSRGSGTGEQYF. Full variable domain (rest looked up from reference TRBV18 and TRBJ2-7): NAGVMQNPRHLVRRRGQEARLRCSPMKGHSHVYWYRQLPEEGLKFMVYLQKENIIDESGMPKERFSAEFPKEGPSILRIQQVVRGDSAAYFCASSRGSGTGEQYFGPGTRLTVT.

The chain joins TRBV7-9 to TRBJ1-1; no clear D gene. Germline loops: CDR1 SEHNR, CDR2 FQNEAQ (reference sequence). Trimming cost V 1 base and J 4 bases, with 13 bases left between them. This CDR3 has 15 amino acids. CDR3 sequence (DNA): TGTGCCAGCAGCTTAGGGGGAGTCATGGGCACTGAAGCTTTCTTT. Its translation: CASSLGGVMGTEAFF.

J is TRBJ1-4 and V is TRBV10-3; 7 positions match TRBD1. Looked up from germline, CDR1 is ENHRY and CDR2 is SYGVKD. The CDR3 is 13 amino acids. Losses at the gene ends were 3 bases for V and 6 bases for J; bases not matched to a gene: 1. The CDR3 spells CAISEDRDEKLFF. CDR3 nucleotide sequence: TGTGCCATCAGTGAAGACAGGGATGAAAAACTGTTTTTT.

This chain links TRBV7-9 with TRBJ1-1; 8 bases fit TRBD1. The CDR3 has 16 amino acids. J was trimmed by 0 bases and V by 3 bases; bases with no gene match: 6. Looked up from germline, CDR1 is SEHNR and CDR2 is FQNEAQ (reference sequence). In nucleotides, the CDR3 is TGTGCCAGCAGCTTGCGGGGACAGGATATGAACACTGAAGCTTTCTTT. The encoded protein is CASSLRGQDMNTEAFF.

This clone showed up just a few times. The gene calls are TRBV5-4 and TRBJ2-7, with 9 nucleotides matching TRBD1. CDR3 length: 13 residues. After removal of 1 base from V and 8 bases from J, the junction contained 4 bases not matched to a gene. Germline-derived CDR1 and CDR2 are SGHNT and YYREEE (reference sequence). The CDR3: CASSLWTGEQQYF. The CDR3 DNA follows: TGTGCCAGCAGCTTGTGGACAGGGGAACAGCAGTACTTC.

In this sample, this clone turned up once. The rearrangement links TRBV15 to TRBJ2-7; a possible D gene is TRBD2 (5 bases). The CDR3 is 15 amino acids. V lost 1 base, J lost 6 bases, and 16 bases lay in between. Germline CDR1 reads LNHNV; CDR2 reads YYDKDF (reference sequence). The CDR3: CATSRVGFTRVEQYF. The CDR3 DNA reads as TGTGCCACCAGCAGAGTCGGGTTTACGAGGGTCGAGCAGTACTTC. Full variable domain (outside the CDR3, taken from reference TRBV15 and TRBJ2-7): DAMVIQNPRYQVTQFGKPVTLSCSQTLNHNVMYWYQQKSSQAPKLLFHYYDKDFNNEADTPDNFQSRRPNTSFCFLDIRSPGLGDTAMYLCATSRVGFTRVEQYFGPGTRLTVT.

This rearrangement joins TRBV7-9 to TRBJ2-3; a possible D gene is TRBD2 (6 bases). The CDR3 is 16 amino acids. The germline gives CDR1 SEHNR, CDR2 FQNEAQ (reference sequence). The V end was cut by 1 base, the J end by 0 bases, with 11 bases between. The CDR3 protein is CASSLVVGTSTDTQYF. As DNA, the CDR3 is TGTGCCAGCAGCTTAGTTGTCGGGACTAGCACAGATACGCAGTATTTT.

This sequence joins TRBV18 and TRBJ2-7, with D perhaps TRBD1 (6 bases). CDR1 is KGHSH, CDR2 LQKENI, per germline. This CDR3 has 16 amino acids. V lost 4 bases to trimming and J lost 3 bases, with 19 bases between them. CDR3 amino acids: CASSLGLGQTNYEQYF. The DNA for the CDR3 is TGTGCCAGCTCACTGGGCCTAGGACAGACCAACTACGAGCAGTACTTC.

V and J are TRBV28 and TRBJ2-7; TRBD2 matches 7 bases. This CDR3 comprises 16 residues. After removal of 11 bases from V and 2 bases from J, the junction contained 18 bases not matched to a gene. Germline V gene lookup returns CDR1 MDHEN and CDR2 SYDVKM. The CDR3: CAACAYRAGAPYEQYF. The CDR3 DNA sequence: TGTGCCGCCTGCGCATACCGTGCGGGAGCCCCCTACGAGCAGTACTTC.

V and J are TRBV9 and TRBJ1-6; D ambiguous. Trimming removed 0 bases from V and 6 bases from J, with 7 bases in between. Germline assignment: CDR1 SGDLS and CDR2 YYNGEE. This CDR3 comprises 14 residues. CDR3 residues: CASSVEQVNSPLHF. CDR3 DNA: TGTGCCAGCAGCGTAGAACAAGTTAATTCACCCCTCCACTTT.

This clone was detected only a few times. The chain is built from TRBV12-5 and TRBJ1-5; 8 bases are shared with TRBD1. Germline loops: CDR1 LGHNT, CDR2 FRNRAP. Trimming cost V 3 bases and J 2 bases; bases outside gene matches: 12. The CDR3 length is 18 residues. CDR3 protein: CASGFGWTDRVGNQPQHF. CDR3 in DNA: TGTGCTAGTGGTTTCGGTTGGACGGACAGGGTTGGCAATCAGCCCCAGCATTTT.

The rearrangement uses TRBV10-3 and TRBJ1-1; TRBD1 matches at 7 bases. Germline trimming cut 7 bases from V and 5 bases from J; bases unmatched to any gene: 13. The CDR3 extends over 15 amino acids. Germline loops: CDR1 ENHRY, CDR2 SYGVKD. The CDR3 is CAIKAREGAGTEAFF. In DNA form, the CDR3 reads TGTGCCATCAAGGCAAGAGAGGGGGCCGGGACTGAAGCTTTCTTT.

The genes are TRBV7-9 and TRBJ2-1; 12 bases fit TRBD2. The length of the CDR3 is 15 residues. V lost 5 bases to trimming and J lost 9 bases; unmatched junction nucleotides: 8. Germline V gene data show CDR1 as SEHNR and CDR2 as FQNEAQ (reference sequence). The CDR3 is CASSRMPSGRAEQFF. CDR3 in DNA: TGTGCCAGCAGCCGAATGCCTAGCGGGAGGGCTGAGCAGTTCTTC.

The CDR3: CASSWGQGVPYEQYF. Here the CDR3 DNA reads TGTGCCAGCAGTTGGGGACAGGGGGTGCCCTACGAGCAGTACTTC. The chain carries TRBV6-5 and TRBJ2-5; 11 nucleotides agree with TRBD1. The J call may be wrong; the DNA end is better matched by TRBJ2-7. CDR1 and CDR2 from the germline V gene are MNHEY and SVGAGI. CDR3 size: 15 residues.

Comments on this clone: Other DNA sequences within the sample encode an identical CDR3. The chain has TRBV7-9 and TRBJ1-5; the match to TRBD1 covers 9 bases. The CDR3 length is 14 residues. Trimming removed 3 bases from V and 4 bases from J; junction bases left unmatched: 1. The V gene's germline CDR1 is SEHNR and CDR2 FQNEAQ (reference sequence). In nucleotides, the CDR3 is TGTGCCAGCAGCTTGACAGGGGGTAATCAGCCCCAGCATTTT. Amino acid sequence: CASSLTGGNQPQHF. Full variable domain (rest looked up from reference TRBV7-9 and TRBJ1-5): DTGVSQNPRHKITKRGQNVTFRCDPISEHNRLYWYRQTLGQGPEFLTYFQNEAQLEKSRLLSDRFSAERPKGSFSTLEIQRTEQGDSAMYLCASSLTGGNQPQHFGDGTRLSIL.

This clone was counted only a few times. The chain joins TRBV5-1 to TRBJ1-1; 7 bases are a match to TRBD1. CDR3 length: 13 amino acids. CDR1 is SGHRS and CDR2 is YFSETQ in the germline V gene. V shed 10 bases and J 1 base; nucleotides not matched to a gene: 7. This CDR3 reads CASRQGENTEAFF. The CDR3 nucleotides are TGCGCCTCGCGACAGGGAGAGAACACTGAAGCTTTCTTT.

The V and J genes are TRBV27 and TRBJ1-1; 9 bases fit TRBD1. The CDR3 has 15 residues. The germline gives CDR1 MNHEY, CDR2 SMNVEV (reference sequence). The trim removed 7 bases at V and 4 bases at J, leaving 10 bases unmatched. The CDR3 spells CASTAYGGQGTEAFF. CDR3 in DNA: TGTGCCAGCACGGCATATGGGGGACAGGGCACTGAAGCTTTCTTT.

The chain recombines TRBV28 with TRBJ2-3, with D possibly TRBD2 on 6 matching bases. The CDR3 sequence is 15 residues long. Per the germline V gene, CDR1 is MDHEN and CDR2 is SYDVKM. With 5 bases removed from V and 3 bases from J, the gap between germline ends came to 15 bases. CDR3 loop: CASSQGTAPTDTQYF. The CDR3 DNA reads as TGTGCCAGCAGTCAAGGGACTGCCCCGACAGATACGCAGTATTTT.

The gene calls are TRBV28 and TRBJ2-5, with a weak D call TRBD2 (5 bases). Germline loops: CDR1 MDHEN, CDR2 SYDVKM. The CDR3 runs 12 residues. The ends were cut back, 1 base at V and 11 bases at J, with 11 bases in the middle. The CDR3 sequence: CASSLLARAQYF. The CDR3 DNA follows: TGTGCCAGCAGTTTATTGGCGAGGGCGCAGTACTTC.

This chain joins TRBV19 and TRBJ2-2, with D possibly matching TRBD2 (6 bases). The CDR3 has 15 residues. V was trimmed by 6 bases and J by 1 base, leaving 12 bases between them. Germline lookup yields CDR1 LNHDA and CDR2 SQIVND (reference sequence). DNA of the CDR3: TGTGCCAGTAGAGGCCGGGGGATGAACACCGGGGAGCTGTTTTTT. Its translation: CASRGRGMNTGELFF.

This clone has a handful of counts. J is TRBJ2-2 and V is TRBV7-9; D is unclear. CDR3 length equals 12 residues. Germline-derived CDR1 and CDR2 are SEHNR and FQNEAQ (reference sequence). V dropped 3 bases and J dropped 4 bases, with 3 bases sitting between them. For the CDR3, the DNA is TGTGCCAGCAGCTTCCTCACCGGGGAGCTGTTTTTT. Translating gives CASSFLTGELFF.

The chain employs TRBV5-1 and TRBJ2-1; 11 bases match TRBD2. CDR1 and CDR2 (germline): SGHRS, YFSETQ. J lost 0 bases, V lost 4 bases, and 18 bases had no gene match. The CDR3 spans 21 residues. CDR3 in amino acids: CASSVPSTSGATSSSYNEQFF. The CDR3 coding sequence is TGCGCCAGCAGCGTTCCTTCGACTAGCGGGGCAACCTCGAGCTCCTACAATGAGCAGTTCTTC.

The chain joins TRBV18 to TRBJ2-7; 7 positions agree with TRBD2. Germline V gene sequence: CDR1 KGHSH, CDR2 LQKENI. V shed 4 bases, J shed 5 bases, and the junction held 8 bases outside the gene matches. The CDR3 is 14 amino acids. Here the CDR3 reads CASSRIGGTDEQYF. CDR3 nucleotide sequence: TGTGCCAGCTCACGGATCGGGGGGACGGACGAGCAGTACTTC.

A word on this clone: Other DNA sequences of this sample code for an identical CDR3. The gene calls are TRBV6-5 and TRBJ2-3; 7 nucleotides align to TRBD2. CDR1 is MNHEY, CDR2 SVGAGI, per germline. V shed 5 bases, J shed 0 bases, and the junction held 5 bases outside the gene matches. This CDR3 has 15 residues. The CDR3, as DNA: TGTGCCAGCAGTGGCAGCGGGGCTAGCACAGATACGCAGTATTTT. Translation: CASSGSGASTDTQYF.

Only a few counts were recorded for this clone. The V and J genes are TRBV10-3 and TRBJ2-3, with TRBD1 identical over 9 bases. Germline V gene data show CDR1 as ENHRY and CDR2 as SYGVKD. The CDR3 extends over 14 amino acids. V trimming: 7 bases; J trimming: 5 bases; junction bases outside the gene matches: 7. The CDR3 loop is CAINRQGGEDTQYF. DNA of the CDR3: TGTGCCATCAATCGACAGGGGGGGGAAGATACGCAGTATTTT.

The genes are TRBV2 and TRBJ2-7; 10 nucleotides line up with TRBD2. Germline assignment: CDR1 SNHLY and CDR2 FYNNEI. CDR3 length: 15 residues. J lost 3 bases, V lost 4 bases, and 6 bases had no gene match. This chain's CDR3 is CASSARSSGSYEQYF. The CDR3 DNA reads TGTGCCAGCAGTGCACGGTCTAGCGGGAGCTACGAGCAGTACTTC. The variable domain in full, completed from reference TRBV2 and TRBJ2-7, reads EPEVTQTPSHQVTQMGQEVILRCVPISNHLYFYWYRQILGQKVEFLVSFYNNEISEKSEIFDDQFSVERPDGSNFTLKIRSTKLEDSAMYFCASSARSSGSYEQYFGPGTRLTVT.

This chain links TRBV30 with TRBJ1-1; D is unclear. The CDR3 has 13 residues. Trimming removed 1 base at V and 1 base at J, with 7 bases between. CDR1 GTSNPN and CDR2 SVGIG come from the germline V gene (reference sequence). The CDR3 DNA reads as TGTGCCTGGAGTGAGACATGGAACACTGAAGCTTTCTTT. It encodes CAWSETWNTEAFF.